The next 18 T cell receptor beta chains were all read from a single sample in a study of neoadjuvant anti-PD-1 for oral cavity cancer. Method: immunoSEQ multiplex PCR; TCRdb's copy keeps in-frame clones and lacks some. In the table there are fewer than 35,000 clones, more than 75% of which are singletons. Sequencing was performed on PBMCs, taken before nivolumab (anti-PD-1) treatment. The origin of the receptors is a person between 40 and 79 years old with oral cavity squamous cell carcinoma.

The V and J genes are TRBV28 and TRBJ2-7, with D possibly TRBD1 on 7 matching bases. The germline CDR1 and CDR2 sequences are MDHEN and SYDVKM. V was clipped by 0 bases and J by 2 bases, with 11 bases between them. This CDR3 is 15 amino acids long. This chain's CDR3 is CASSLWQGGTYEQYF. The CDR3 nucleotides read TGTGCCAGCAGTTTATGGCAGGGGGGCACCTACGAGCAGTACTTC. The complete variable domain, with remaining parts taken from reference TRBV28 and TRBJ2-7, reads DVKVTQSSRYLVKRTGEKVFLECVQDMDHENMFWYRQDPGLGLRLIYFSYDVKMKEKGDIPEGYSVSREKKERFSLILESASTNQTSMYLCASSLWQGGTYEQYFGPGTRLTVT.

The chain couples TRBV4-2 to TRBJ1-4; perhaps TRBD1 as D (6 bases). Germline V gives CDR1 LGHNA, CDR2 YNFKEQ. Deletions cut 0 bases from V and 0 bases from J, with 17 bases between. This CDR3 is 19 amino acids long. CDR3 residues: CASSQDRTGFPATNEKLFF. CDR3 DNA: TGTGCCAGCAGCCAAGATAGAACAGGGTTTCCTGCAACTAATGAAAAACTGTTTTTT.

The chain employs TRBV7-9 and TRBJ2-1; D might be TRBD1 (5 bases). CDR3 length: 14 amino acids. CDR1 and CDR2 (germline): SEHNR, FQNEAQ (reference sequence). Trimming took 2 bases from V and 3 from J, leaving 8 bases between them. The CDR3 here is CASSLSQGYNEQFF. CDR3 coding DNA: TGTGCCAGCAGCTTAAGCCAGGGCTACAATGAGCAGTTCTTC.

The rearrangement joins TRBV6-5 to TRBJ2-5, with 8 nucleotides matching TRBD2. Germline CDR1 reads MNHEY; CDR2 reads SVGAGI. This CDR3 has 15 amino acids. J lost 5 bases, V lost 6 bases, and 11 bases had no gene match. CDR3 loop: CASREPGGASETQYF. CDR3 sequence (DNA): TGTGCCAGCAGAGAGCCCGGGGGGGCCAGTGAGACCCAGTACTTC.

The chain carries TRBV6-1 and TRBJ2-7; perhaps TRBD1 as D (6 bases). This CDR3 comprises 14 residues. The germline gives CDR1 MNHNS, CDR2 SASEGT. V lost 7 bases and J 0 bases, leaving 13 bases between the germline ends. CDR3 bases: TGTGCCAGCAACATCAGGGGTAGCTCCTACGAGCAGTACTTC. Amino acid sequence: CASNIRGSSYEQYF.

The CDR3 DNA reads as TGTGCCAGCCTCTTCCGACAGGGGAGGCAGCCCCAGCATTTT. Its translation: CASLFRQGRQPQHF. The chain has TRBV6-1 and TRBJ1-5, with 8 bases fitting TRBD1. V shed 8 bases and J 7 bases; nucleotides not matched to a gene: 10. This CDR3 is built from 14 residues. Germline CDR1 MNHNS, CDR2 SASEGT.

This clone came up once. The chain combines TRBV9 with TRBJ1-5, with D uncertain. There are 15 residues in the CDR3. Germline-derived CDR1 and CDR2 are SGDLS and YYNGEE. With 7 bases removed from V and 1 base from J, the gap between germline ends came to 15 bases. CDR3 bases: TGTGCCAGCGCCCGGTTGGCAGAGAGCAATCAGCCCCAGCATTTT. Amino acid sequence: CASARLAESNQPQHF.

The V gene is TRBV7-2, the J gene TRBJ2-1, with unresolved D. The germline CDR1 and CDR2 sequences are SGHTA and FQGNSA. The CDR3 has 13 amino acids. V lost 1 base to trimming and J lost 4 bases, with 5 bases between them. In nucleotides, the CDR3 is TGTGCCAGCAGCTTAGGTCCGTACAATGAGCAGTTCTTC. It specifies CASSLGPYNEQFF.

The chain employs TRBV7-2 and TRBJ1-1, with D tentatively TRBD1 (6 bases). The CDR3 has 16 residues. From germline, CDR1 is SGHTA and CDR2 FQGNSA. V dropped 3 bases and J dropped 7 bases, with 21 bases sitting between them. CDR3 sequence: CASSFQSYRDQGEAFF. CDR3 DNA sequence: TGTGCCAGCAGCTTCCAGTCGTACAGGGACCAAGGTGAAGCTTTCTTT.

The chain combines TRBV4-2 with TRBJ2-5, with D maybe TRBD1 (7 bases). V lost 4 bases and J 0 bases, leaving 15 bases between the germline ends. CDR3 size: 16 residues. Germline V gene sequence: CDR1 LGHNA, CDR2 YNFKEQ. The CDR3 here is CASSPQGGVYQETQYF. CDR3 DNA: TGTGCCAGCAGCCCCCAGGGGGGCGTGTACCAAGAGACCCAGTACTTC.

In DNA form, the CDR3 reads TGTGCCAGCAGCTTTGACAGAACCTACGAGCAGTACTTC. Its translation is CASSFDRTYEQYF. The rearrangement uses TRBV5-6 and TRBJ2-7; weak D call: TRBD1 (5 bases). The CDR3 length is 13 residues. Germline lookup yields CDR1 SGHDT and CDR2 YYEEEE. V lost 2 bases and J 2 bases, leaving 8 bases between the germline ends.

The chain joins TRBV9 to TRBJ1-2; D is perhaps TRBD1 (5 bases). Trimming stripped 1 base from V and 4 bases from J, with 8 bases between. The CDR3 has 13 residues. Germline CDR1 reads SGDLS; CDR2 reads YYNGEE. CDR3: CASSVFGGYGYTF. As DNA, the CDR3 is TGTGCCAGCAGCGTATTCGGGGGCTATGGCTACACCTTC.

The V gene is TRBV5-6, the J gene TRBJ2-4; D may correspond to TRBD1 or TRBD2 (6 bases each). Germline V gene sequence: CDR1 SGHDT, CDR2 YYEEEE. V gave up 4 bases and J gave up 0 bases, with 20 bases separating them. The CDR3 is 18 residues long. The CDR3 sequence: CASSPRRWGAGAKNIQYF. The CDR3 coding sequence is TGTGCCAGCAGCCCTCGGCGATGGGGGGCGGGAGCCAAAAACATTCAGTACTTC. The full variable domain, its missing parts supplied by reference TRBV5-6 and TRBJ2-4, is DAGVTQSPTHLIKTRGQQVTLRCSPKSGHDTVSWYQQALGQGPQFIFQYYEEEERQRGNFPDRFSGHQFPNYSSELNVNALLLGDSALYLCASSPRRWGAGAKNIQYFGAGTRLSVL.

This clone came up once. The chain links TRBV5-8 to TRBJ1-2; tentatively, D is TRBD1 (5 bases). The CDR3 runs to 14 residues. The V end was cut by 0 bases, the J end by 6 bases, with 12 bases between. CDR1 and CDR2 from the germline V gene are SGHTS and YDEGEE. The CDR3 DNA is TGTGCCAGCAGCTTGGAAGGGGTTTCCAATGGCTACACCTTC. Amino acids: CASSLEGVSNGYTF. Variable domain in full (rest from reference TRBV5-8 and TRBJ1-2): EAGVTQSPTHLIKTRGQQATLRCSPISGHTSVYWYQQALGLGLQFLLWYDEGEERNRGNFPPRFSGRQFPNYSSELNVNALELEDSALYLCASSLEGVSNGYTFGSGTRLTVV.

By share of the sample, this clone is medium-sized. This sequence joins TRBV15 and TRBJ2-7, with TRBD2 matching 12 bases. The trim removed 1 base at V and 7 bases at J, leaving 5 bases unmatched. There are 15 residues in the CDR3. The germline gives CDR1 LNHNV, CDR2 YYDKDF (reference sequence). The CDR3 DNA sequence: TGTGCCACCAGCAGAGTAACTAGCGGGGGGTATGAGCAGTACTTC. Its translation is CATSRVTSGGYEQYF.

The CDR3 DNA sequence: TGTGCCAGTGGGGACAGGGGGCGCGAGCAGTACTTC. Translating gives CASGDRGREQYF. The V and J genes are TRBV19 and TRBJ2-7, with 12 bases that match TRBD1. After removal of 8 bases from V and 6 bases from J, the junction contained 2 bases not matched to a gene. This CDR3 is built from 12 residues. CDR1 LNHDA and CDR2 SQIVND come from the germline V gene (reference sequence). The variable domain in full, with the rest retrieved from reference TRBV19 and TRBJ2-7, is DGGITQSPKYLFRKEGQNVTLSCEQNLNHDAMYWYRQDPGQGLRLIYYSQIVNDFQKGDIAEGYSVSREKKESFPLTVTSAQKNPTAFYLCASGDRGREQYFGPGTRLTVT.

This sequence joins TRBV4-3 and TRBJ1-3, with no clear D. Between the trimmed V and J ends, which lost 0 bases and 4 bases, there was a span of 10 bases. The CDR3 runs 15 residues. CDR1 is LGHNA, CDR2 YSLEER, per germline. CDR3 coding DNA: TGCGCCAGCAGCCAAGAATCGGGATACGGAAACACCATATATTTT. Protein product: CASSQESGYGNTIYF.

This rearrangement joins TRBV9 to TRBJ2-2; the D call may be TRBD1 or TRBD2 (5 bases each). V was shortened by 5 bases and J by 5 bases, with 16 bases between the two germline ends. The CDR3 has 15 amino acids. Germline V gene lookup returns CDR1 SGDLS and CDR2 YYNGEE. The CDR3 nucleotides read TGTGCCAGCAGGGGAACGAGGGGCAATACCGGGGAGCTGTTTTTT. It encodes CASRGTRGNTGELFF.